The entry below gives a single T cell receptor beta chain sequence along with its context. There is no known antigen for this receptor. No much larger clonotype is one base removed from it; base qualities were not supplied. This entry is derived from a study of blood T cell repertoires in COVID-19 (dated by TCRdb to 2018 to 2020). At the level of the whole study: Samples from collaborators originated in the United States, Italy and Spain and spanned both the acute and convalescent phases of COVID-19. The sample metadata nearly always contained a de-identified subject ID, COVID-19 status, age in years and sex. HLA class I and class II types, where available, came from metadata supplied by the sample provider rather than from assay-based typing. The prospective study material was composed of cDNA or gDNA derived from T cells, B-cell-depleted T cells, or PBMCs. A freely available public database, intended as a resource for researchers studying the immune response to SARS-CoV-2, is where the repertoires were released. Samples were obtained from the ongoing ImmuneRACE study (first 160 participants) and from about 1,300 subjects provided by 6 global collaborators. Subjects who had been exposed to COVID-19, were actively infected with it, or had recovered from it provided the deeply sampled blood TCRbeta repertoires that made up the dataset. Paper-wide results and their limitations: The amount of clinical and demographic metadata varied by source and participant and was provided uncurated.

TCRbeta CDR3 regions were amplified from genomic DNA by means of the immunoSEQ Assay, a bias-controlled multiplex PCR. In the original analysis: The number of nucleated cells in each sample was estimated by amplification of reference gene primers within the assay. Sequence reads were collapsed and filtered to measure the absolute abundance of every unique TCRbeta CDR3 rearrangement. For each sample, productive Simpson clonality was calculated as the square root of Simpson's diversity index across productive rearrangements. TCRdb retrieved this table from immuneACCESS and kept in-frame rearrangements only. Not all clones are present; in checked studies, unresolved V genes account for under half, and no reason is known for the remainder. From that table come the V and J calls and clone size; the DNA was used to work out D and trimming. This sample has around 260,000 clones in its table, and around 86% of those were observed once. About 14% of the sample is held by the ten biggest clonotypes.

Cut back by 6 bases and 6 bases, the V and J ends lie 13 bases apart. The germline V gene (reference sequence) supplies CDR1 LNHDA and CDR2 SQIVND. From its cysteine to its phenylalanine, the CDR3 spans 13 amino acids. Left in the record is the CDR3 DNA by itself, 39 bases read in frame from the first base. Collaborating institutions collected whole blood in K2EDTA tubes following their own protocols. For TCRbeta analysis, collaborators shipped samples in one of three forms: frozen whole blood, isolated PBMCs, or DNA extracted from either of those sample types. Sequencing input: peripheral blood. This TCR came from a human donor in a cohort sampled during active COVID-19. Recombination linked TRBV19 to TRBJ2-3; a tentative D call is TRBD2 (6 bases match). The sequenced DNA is TGTGCCAGTAGCACGGGGGTAATTGATACGCAGTATTTT. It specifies CASSTGVIDTQYF.